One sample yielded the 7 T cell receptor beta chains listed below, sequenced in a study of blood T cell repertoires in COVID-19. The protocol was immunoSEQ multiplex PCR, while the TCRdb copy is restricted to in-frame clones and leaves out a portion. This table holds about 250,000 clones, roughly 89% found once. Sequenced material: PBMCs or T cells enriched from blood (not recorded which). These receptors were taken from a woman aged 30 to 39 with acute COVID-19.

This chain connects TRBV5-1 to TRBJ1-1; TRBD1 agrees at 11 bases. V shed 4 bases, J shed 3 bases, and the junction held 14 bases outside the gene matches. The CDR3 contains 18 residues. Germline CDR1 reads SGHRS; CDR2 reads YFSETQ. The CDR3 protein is CASSPSWTGGVLDTEAFF. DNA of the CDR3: TGCGCCAGCAGCCCGTCTTGGACAGGGGGCGTTTTGGACACTGAAGCTTTCTTT.

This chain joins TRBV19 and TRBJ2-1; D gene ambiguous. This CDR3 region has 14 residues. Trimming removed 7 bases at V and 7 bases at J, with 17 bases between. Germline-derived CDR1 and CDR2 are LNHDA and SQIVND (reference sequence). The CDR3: CASTHRRESNEQFF. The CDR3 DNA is TGTGCCAGTACCCATAGGAGAGAGTCTAATGAGCAGTTCTTC.

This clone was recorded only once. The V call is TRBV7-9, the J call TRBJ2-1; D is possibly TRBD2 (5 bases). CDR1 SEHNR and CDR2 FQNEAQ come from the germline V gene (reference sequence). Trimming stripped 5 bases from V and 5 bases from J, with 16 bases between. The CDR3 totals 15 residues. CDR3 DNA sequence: TGTGCCAGCAGCCTGGGGTCCGGGATAAACAATGAGCAGTTCTTC. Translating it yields CASSLGSGINNEQFF.

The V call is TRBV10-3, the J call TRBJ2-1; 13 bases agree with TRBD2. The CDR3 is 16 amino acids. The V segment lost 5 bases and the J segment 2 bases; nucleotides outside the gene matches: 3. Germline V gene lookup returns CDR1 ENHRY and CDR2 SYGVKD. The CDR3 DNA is TGTGCCATCAGTCGAACTAGCGGGGGGGCCTACAATGAGCAGTTCTTC. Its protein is CAISRTSGGAYNEQFF.

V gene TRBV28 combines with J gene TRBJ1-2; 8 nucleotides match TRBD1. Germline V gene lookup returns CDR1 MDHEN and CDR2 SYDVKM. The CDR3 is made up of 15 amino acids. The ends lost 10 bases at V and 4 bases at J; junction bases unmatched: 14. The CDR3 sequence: CAIGQGAFASYGYTF. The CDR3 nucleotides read TGTGCCATAGGACAGGGTGCGTTTGCAAGCTATGGCTACACCTTC.

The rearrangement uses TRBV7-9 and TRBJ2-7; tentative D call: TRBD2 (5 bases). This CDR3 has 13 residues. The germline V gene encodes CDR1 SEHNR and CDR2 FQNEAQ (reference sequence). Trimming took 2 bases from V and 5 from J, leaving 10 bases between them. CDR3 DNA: TGTGCCAGCAGCTTATCTAGCAGCCACGAGCAGTACTTC. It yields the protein CASSLSSSHEQYF.

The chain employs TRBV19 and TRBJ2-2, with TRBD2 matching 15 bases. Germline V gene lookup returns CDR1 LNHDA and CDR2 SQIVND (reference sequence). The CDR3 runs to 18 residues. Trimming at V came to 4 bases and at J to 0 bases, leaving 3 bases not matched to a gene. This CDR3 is CASSRGLAGGSNTGELFF. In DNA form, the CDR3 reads TGTGCCAGTAGTAGGGGACTAGCGGGGGGCTCGAACACCGGGGAGCTGTTTTTT.